This T cell receptor (beta chain) is from a study of shared clonotypes between healthy human individuals. Study details: Per donor, CD8 memory used one plate, CD8 naive used two, CD4 memory used three and CD4 naive used three.

Findings of the study overall: Some naive CD4 clonotypes, roughly 4.7%, turned up in common across a handful of donors. The four-donor shared clonotypes exceeded non-shared clonotypes in generation probability, with non-shared ones scoring lower.

Naivety among CD8 cells was defined by CD45RO negativity and positive CCR7 selection, thereby excluding terminally differentiated effector memory CD45RA+ cells. Trimming stripped 3 bases from V and 3 bases from J, with 12 bases between. CDR1 is MDHEN and CDR2 is SYDVKM in the germline V gene. This CDR3 has 14 amino acids. This clone was found once. As yet, its antigen is unknown. Replicate PCRs for sorted subsets used 200 ng DNA; this equaled some 30,000 T cell genomes. The assay was immunoSEQ multiplex PCR, and TCRdb's table has in-frame clones only and misses some. Of about 2.1 million clones listed, around 93% are singletons.

The TCR was taken from a man aged 18 to 30 in good health. Some clones in this sample may be carry-over from other donors' samples. The V and J genes are TRBV28 and TRBJ2-7; a weak D match, TRBD2 (5 bases). Input material: naive CD8+ T cells from PBMCs. The CDR3 loop is CASSFPGSDYEQYF. In nucleotides, the CDR3 is TGTGCCAGCAGTTTCCCGGGGAGCGACTACGAGCAGTACTTC.